The clone carrying this T cell receptor beta chain was counted a few times. The data belong to a study of blood T cells in healthy people across ages. V was trimmed by 0 bases and J by 3 bases, leaving 12 bases between them. This CDR3 comprises 15 residues. Germline lookup yields CDR1 DFQATT and CDR2 SNEGSKA (reference sequence). Donors ranged from roughly 6 to 90 years old and were healthy Caucasians in Russia. The authors drew about 10 milliliters of peripheral blood from each donor. PCR was performed a second time for roughly 6 to 12 cycles using a sample-barcoded 5' primer and a J-beta primer mix. Tagging of each cDNA molecule was performed by a template-switch adaptor with 12 random nucleotides. One entry per CDR3 protein results from TCRdb running MiXCR on the 5' RACE reads. The repertoire holds over 600,000 distinct CDR3 sequences, with more than 55% as singletons.

What was sequenced was blood. The sequence came from a man aged 40-49 years in good health. V gene TRBV20-1 combines with J gene TRBJ2-1; perhaps D is TRBD1 or TRBD2 (6 bases each). The CDR3 sequence: CSARDPGEDYNEQFF. The CDR3 coding sequence is TGCAGTGCTAGAGACCCAGGGGAGGACTACAATGAGCAGTTCTTC.